These 20 T cell receptor beta chains came from one sample sequenced in a study of T cell responses to AZD1222 COVID-19 vaccine. Produced via immunoSEQ multiplex PCR; TCRdb's table is partial and in-frame only. Found here are around 100,000 clones, about 85% of them singletons; the top ten hold 4.5%. Sequenced here: peripheral blood, sampled 28 days after the second AZD1222 dose. These receptors were obtained from an adult who received the AZD1222 COVID-19 vaccine.

The gene calls are TRBV6-5 and TRBJ2-7; 7 bases agree with TRBD1. V shed 2 bases and J 5 bases; nucleotides not matched to a gene: 3. The CDR3 has 13 amino acids. CDR1 and CDR2 from the germline V gene are MNHEY and SVGAGI. CDR3 in DNA: TGTGCCAGCAGTTACGGACAGGTTAACGAGCAGTACTTC. Translating it yields CASSYGQVNEQYF.

This clone was found many times. The chain couples TRBV18 to TRBJ1-6; TRBD1 aligns across 9 bases. The trim removed 6 bases at V and 7 bases at J, leaving 7 bases unmatched. This CDR3 is built from 15 residues. In germline, CDR1 is KGHSH, CDR2 LQKENI. The CDR3 coding sequence is TGTGCCAGCTCCCTATCGACAGGGGGGAATTCACCCCTCCACTTT. This codes for CASSLSTGGNSPLHF.

This chain uses TRBV11-1 with TRBJ2-2; 12 bases map to TRBD2. CDR1 is SGHAT, CDR2 FQDESV, per germline (reference sequence). With 1 base clipped from V and 4 bases from J, the junction kept 1 base outside the gene matches. The CDR3 is 16 residues long. CDR3 in DNA: TGTGCCAGCAGCTTAGGACTAGCGGGAGCCACCGGGGAGCTGTTTTTT. This encodes CASSLGLAGATGELFF.

The chain combines TRBV6-4 with TRBJ2-5, with D possibly being TRBD1 (5 bases). The V gene's germline CDR1 is MRHNA and CDR2 SNTAGT. The ends were cut back, 8 bases at V and 2 bases at J, with 15 bases in the middle. This CDR3 contains 14 residues. The CDR3 bases are TGTGCCAGCTGGATTCAGGGCACGCAAGAGACCCAGTACTTC. This sequence encodes CASWIQGTQETQYF.

The V gene is TRBV19, the J gene TRBJ2-5; perhaps TRBD1 as D (6 bases). The length of the CDR3 is 14 residues. Trimming cost V 7 bases and J 4 bases, with 16 bases left between them. Germline assignment: CDR1 LNHDA and CDR2 SQIVND (reference sequence). The DNA for the CDR3 is TGTGCCAGTATGGGGGCGGGTTCGCGAGAGACCCAGTACTTC. Amino acid sequence: CASMGAGSRETQYF. The whole variable domain, filled in from reference TRBV19 and TRBJ2-5, reads DGGITQSPKYLFRKEGQNVTLSCEQNLNHDAMYWYRQDPGQGLRLIYYSQIVNDFQKGDIAEGYSVSREKKESFPLTVTSAQKNPTAFYLCASMGAGSRETQYFGPGTRLLVL.

The V and J genes are TRBV5-1 and TRBJ2-3; D tentatively reads TRBD1 or TRBD2 (6 bases each). Germline V gives CDR1 SGHRS, CDR2 YFSETQ. The length of the CDR3 is 13 residues. The V and J ends lost 5 bases and 1 base respectively, with 8 bases between them. CDR3 nucleotides: TGCGCCAGCAGGGAGGGGGGCACAGATACGCAGTATTTT. Its translation is CASREGGTDTQYF.

This clone appeared a few times. The rearrangement links TRBV5-4 to TRBJ2-7; a possible D gene is TRBD2 (5 bases). V was pared by 2 bases and J by 7 bases, with 13 bases between. Per germline, CDR1 SGHNT and CDR2 YYREEE (reference sequence). The CDR3 length is 13 residues. The CDR3 is CASSLERRGEQYF. The DNA of the CDR3 is TGTGCCAGCAGCTTAGAACGGCGAGGGGAGCAGTACTTC. The variable domain in full, with the rest retrieved from reference TRBV5-4 and TRBJ2-7, is ETGVTQSPTHLIKTRGQQVTLRCSSQSGHNTVSWYQQALGQGPQFIFQYYREEENGRGNFPPRFSGLQFPNYSSELNVNALELDDSALYLCASSLERRGEQYFGPGTRLTVT.

The chain has TRBV4-1 and TRBJ2-5; 11 bases map to TRBD2. Germline V gene sequence: CDR1 MGHRA, CDR2 YSYEKL. This CDR3 is built from 16 residues. V lost 2 bases to trimming and J lost 2 bases; unmatched junction nucleotides: 4. CDR3 sequence (DNA): TGCGCCAGCAGCCAACGGGGGACTAGCGGACAAGAGACCCAGTACTTC. Its translation: CASSQRGTSGQETQYF.

V usage is TRBV27 and J usage is TRBJ2-6, with 7 bases aligning to TRBD1. Germline V lookup: CDR1 MNHEY, CDR2 SMNVEV (reference sequence). This CDR3 contains 19 residues. Trimming at V came to 5 bases and at J to 2 bases, leaving 15 bases not matched to a gene. The CDR3 region is CASSAAVRQGIAGANVLTF. CDR3 bases: TGTGCCAGCAGTGCGGCTGTGAGACAGGGAATCGCTGGGGCCAACGTCCTGACTTTC.

The chain employs TRBV7-8 and TRBJ2-7, with 8 positions matching TRBD2. Trimming removed 1 base from V and 2 bases from J; junction bases left unmatched: 4. Germline assignment: CDR1 SGHVS and CDR2 FQNEAQ. This CDR3 spans 15 amino acids. The CDR3 sequence: CASSLGLAGPYEQYF. The CDR3 DNA follows: TGTGCCAGCAGCTTAGGGCTAGCGGGCCCCTACGAGCAGTACTTC.

The V gene is TRBV27, the J gene TRBJ2-1, with 7 bases identical to TRBD2. The CDR3 totals 15 residues. The germline CDR1 and CDR2 sequences are MNHEY and SMNVEV (reference sequence). V gave up 4 bases and J gave up 2 bases; unmatched junction bases: 5. DNA of the CDR3: TGTGCCAGCAGTTGGGGGGGTTCCGCCTACAATGAGCAGTTCTTC. Its translation is CASSWGGSAYNEQFF.

The gene calls are TRBV28 and TRBJ1-1; a possible D gene is TRBD1 (5 bases). This CDR3 is 14 amino acids long. The germline V gene encodes CDR1 MDHEN and CDR2 SYDVKM. V lost 11 bases to trimming and J lost 1 base, with 17 bases between them. The CDR3 DNA is TGTGCCCGCCCGGGGGGGGGTGGGAACACTGAAGCTTTCTTT. Residues: CARPGGGGNTEAFF.

This chain connects TRBV11-2 to TRBJ2-7; 7 bases align to TRBD2. V gave up 3 bases and J gave up 7 bases; unmatched junction bases: 6. The CDR3 runs 13 residues. Per the germline V gene, CDR1 is SGHAT and CDR2 is FQNNGV. This CDR3 is CASSLAGEGEQYF. Written as DNA, the CDR3 is TGTGCCAGCAGCTTGGCGGGAGAGGGGGAGCAGTACTTC.

The chain carries TRBV28 and TRBJ2-2; D remains unclear. Germline V gene lookup returns CDR1 MDHEN and CDR2 SYDVKM. The V and J ends lost 3 bases and 6 bases respectively, with 11 bases between them. The CDR3 covers 14 residues. CDR3 sequence: CASSFPARAGELFF. CDR3 in DNA: TGTGCCAGCAGTTTTCCGGCTCGAGCCGGGGAGCTGTTTTTT.

With respect to this clone: It is unclear where the CDR3 begins or ends on the DNA, so no DNA is shown, and the CDR3 is as TCRdb lists it. V and J are TRBV21-1 and TRBJ2-7. TRBV21-1 is tagged as a pseudogene. Inclusive of both ends, the CDR3 amounts to 16 amino acids. The CDR3 loop reads CASSKVGAGSSYEQYF.

CDR3 region: CASSLLTAGGNTEAFF. For the CDR3, the DNA is TGTGCCAGCAGTTTATTAACCGCCGGCGGGAACACTGAAGCTTTCTTT. The chain employs TRBV28 and TRBJ1-1; D call uncertain. The CDR3 extends over 16 amino acids. V was shortened by 1 base and J by 1 base, with 13 bases between the two germline ends. Germline CDR1 and CDR2: MDHEN and SYDVKM.

J is TRBJ2-4 and V is TRBV4-1; 8 bases align to TRBD2. V lost 1 base, J lost 5 bases, and 7 bases stayed unmatched. The germline gives CDR1 MGHRA, CDR2 YSYEKL. The CDR3 spans 16 residues. The CDR3 DNA is TGCGCCAGCAGCCAAGCTCCGTTCGGGGGGGAAAACATTCAGTACTTC. Translating it yields CASSQAPFGGENIQYF.

The rearrangement joins TRBV4-2 to TRBJ1-1; TRBD1 might be the D (5 bases). The CDR3 is 14 residues long. Trimming shortened V by 5 bases and J by 4 bases, and 14 bases separated the two germline ends. Looked up from germline, CDR1 is LGHNA and CDR2 is YNFKEQ. The CDR3 nucleotides read TGTGCCAGCAGCTGGGACGAAGGAAGCACTGAAGCTTTCTTT. It is translated as CASSWDEGSTEAFF.

This clone was observed a few times. J is TRBJ1-2 and V is TRBV5-1; D possibly corresponds to TRBD1 (6 bases). The germline V gene encodes CDR1 SGHRS and CDR2 YFSETQ. V was pared by 4 bases and J by 0 bases, with 10 bases between. This CDR3 has 14 amino acids. CDR3 in amino acids: CASSLQGANYGYTF. The CDR3 nucleotides read TGCGCCAGCAGCCTACAGGGTGCTAACTATGGCTACACCTTC.

The chain couples TRBV7-6 to TRBJ1-4, with 8 positions matching TRBD1. V lost 5 bases, J lost 4 bases, and 6 bases stayed unmatched. This CDR3 spans 15 amino acids. Germline V gene data show CDR1 as SGHVS and CDR2 as FNYEAQ. Here the CDR3 DNA reads TGTGCCAGCAGCCCATGGACAGGGCTTAATGAAAAACTGTTTTTT. Translating gives CASSPWTGLNEKLFF.